This is a list of T cell receptor beta chains from one sample in a study of T cell repertoires in cytomegalovirus infection. TCRdb passed the reads through MiXCR, listing each CDR3 protein once. The repertoire holds fewer than 300,000 distinct CDR3 sequences, about 26% seen once, with approximately 15% in the top ten. Sequences were obtained from PBMCs. The origin of the receptors is a human donor in good health (CMV status not recorded). Some clones in this sample may be carry-over from other donors' samples. CDR3s include the opening cysteine and the closing phenylalanine or tryptophan. The order of the fields is V gene, clone size, J gene, D gene, CDR3 protein, CDR3 DNA. A D gene is named only where the DNA matches it firmly. Size is omitted from some rows. Given values are once, few, many or a class for expanded clones.

TRBV7-2,many,TRBJ2-7,TRBD2,CASSLGLAGEQYF,TGTGCCAGCAGCCTGGGACTAGCGGGGGAGCAGTACTTC
TRBV20-1,few,TRBJ2-7,TRBD1,CSARAGTASREQYF,TGCAGTGCTAGAGCCGGGACAGCTTCTCGGGAGCAGTACTTC
TRBV4-1,-,TRBJ2-3,-,CASGGGLSDTQYF,TGCGCCAGCGGGGGAGGCCTCTCAGATACGCAGTATTTT
TRBV7-2,many,TRBJ2-1,-,CASSSPSHVKLIF,TGTGCCAGCAGCTCCCCATCACACGTCAAGTTAATCTTC
TRBV30,-,TRBJ1-1,TRBD1,CASHRGPTEAFF,TGTGCCTCTCACAGGGGGCCTACTGAAGCTTTCTTT
TRBV6-1,-,TRBJ2-1,-,CASLGSGRHNEQFF,TGTGCCAGCCTTGGCTCGGGAAGGCACAATGAGCAGTTCTTC
TRBV15,-,TRBJ1-6,-,CATSRAAGNSPLHF,TGTGCCACCAGCAGAGCTGCGGGTAATTCACCCCTCCACTTT
TRBV4-1,-,TRBJ2-4,-,CASSQDTNAGGNIQYF,TGCGCCAGCAGCCAAGATACTAATGCTGGGGGAAACATTCAGTACTTC
TRBV11-2,few,TRBJ1-1,TRBD1,CASSITTGQGDTEAFF,TGTGCCAGCAGTATTACTACGGGACAGGGGGACACTGAAGCTTTCTTT
TRBV24-1,-,TRBJ2-7,-,CATSQASSLGEQYF,TGTGCCACCAGTCAGGCCTCTTCTCTTGGCGAGCAGTACTTC
TRBV15,-,TRBJ2-3,TRBD2,CATSRGRGTSGSGDTQYF,TGTGCCACCAGCAGAGGGAGGGGGACTAGCGGGAGTGGAGATACGCAGTATTTT
TRBV20-1,-,TRBJ2-2,-,CSAARGTGELFF,TGCAGTGCCGCACGGGGAACCGGGGAGCTGTTTTTT
TRBV6-8,-,TRBJ2-1,TRBD2,CASGSGRAGFYNEQFF,TGTGCCAGCGGGAGCGGGAGGGCGGGGTTTTACAATGAGCAGTTCTTC
TRBV5-4,many,TRBJ2-1,-,CASSLEAWDEQFF,TGTGCCAGCAGCTTGGAGGCCTGGGATGAGCAGTTCTTC
TRBV29-1,few,TRBJ2-2,TRBD2,CSAKTRLAGVNTGELFF,TGCAGCGCCAAGACTCGACTAGCGGGAGTTAACACCGGGGAGCTGTTTTTT
TRBV4-1,few,TRBJ2-7,TRBD2,CASSPYGTSGVGEQYF,TGCGCCAGCAGCCCATACGGGACTAGCGGGGTGGGGGAGCAGTACTTC
TRBV20-1,-,TRBJ2-7,TRBD2,CSQPATGLNEQYF,TGCAGCCAGCCTGCGACGGGACTAAACGAGCAGTACTTC
TRBV6-1,-,TRBJ1-1,-,CASSETGVTEAFF,TGTGCCAGCAGTGAAACCGGGGTCACTGAAGCTTTCTTT
TRBV7-6,-,TRBJ2-5,-,CASSLSAGKETQYF,TGTGCCAGCAGCCTATCGGCGGGAAAAGAGACCCAGTACTTC
TRBV12-3/TRBV12-4,many,TRBJ2-6,-,CASSLMLPGTGANVLTF,TGTGCCAGCAGTTTAATGTTACCGGGGACTGGGGCCAACGTCCTGACTTTC
TRBV29-1,-,TRBJ1-3,-,CSVGDTVSGNTIYF,TGCAGCGTTGGGGACACCGTCTCTGGAAACACCATATATTTT
TRBV7-2,many,TRBJ2-7,-,CASSLEPGPSYEQYF,TGTGCCAGCAGCTTAGAACCCGGGCCTTCCTACGAGCAGTACTTC
TRBV20-1,few,TRBJ2-7,-,CSVERDGRYEQYF,TGCAGTGTCGAGAGGGACGGACGCTACGAGCAGTACTTC
TRBV28,few,TRBJ1-5,-,CASSLLVSGKESQPQHF,TGTGCCAGCAGTTTACTAGTATCAGGGAAGGAAAGTCAGCCCCAGCATTTT
TRBV27,many,TRBJ1-6,-,CASSFEPTFSYNSPLHF,TGTGCCAGCAGTTTTGAACCGACCTTCTCCTATAATTCACCCCTCCACTTT
TRBV20-1,-,TRBJ1-1,TRBD1,CSASQGGVSFF,TGCAGTGCTAGTCAGGGGGGGGTCTCTTTCTTT